This T cell receptor (beta chain) derives from a study of cytomegalovirus exposure and HLA in healthy donors (TCRdb year 2017). With respect to the entire study: According to a later analysis, one platform produced both the roughly 120 validation repertoires and the 666 repertoires of the first cohort. The study aimed to test whether cataloging public T cell receptors could reveal signatures of past pathogen exposure. Besides the first cohort of roughly 660 subjects, a separate validation cohort made up of over 100 different subjects was used. The study combined high-throughput TCR immunosequencing, statistical association of individual TCRs with disease status, and machine learning to predict cytomegalovirus infection status.

Notes on this clone: Its antigen has not been determined. No per-base quality is available; no much larger clone lies one base away.

The donors were included in the validation cohort of 130 or so subjects, a group kept apart from the roughly 690-subject first cohort. The germline V gene yields SGDLS for CDR1 and YYNGEE for CDR2. Trimming takes 0 bases from V and 4 bases from J, and the germline ends sit 11 bases apart. Counted from cysteine to phenylalanine, this CDR3 has 15 amino acids. The retained sequence is limited to the CDR3, 45 bases, with the frame set at the first base. The library relied on the immunoSEQ multiplex PCR assay. The original methods were these. To diagnose cytomegalovirus status from the catalog of TCR beta chain sequences, a statistical classification framework was built. Held by TCRdb, this immuneACCESS table contains in-frame sequences only and omits some clones. Under half of the omission traces to an unresolved V gene where checked; the cause of the rest is unknown. V, J and clone size reflect that table, while D and trimming were determined from the DNA. The sample records about 180,000 clones, around nine tenths of which are singletons. Jointly, the top ten make up 1.4% of the sample.

General conclusions and limits of the study: The authors suggested that the approach could potentially be extended to other disease states and immunological phenotypes. A later analysis had no HLA typing for the validation cohort, so co-occurrence there was scored across all 110 or so repertoires. A few of the identified cytomegalovirus-associated TCR beta chains were confirmed in vitro to be specific for cytomegalovirus antigens. Subsequent analysis determined that TCRs grouped into clusters in the first cohort also showed a tendency toward co-occurrence across the roughly 120 validation repertoires, and 85% to 95% of cluster scores exceeded 0. Most TCR sequences were observed very rarely across donors, whereas some public TCRs were present in many individuals. A total of 164 TCR beta chains were listed by the study as associated with cytomegalovirus. In both the original and validation cohorts, the classifier was reported to diagnose cytomegalovirus status with high specificity and sensitivity.

The V gene is TRBV9 and the J gene is TRBJ2-1, and possibly TRBD2, on 6 matching bases. The sequence was obtained from a woman aged 30 to 39 in good health and CMV-seronegative. The sequenced material came from PBMCs. Here the CDR3 is given as CASSVVRGPYNEQFF. Read as DNA, the sequence is TGTGCCAGCAGCGTAGTGCGGGGACCGTACAATGAGCAGTTCTTC.